This T cell receptor beta chain was observed in a study of OX40 agonist ivuxolimab in advanced cancers. Across the whole study: Patients received intravenous ivuxolimab every 2 weeks at 0.01 to 10 mg/kg.

The germline gives CDR1 MDHEN, CDR2 SYDVKM. Trimming took off 4 bases at V and 0 bases at J, with 10 bases between the two ends. This CDR3 comprises 14 residues. The table came from immunoSEQ multiplex PCR; TCRdb's copy has only in-frame clones and leaves some out. The sample contains more than 80,000 clones, about 89% of which appear only once. This chain joins TRBV28 and TRBJ2-7, with D unclear. The source of this sequence is an adult with an advanced solid tumor such as melanoma, head and neck, liver or kidney cancer. Source: CD4+ or CD8+ T cells sorted from blood, taken in a trial of the OX40 agonist ivuxolimab. CDR3 sequence (DNA): TGTGCCAGCAGTTCGAGTTCTTACTCCTACGAGCAGTACTTC. Its translation: CASSSSSYSYEQYF.